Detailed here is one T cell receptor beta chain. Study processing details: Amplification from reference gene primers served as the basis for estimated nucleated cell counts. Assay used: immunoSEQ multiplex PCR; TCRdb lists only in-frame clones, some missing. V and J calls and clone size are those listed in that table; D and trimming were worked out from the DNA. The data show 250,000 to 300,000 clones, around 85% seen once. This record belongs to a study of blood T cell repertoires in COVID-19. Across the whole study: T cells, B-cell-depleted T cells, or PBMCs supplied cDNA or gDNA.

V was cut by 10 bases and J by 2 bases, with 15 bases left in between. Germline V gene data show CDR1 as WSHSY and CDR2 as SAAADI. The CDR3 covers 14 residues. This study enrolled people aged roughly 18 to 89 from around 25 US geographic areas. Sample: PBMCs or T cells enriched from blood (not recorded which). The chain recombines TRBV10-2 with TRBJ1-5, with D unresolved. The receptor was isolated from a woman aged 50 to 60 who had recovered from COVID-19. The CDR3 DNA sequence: TGCGCCACCAGCCCGGGGAGAGGCAATCAGCCCCAGCATTTT. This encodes CATSPGRGNQPQHF.